The 10 T cell receptor beta chains below all came from one sample that was sequenced in a study of blood T cell repertoires in COVID-19. The repertoire was sequenced with immunoSEQ multiplex PCR; TCRdb's copy has only in-frame clones and lacks some. The sample records 50,000 to 70,000 clones, about 93% being singletons. Input material: peripheral blood. Every receptor here comes from a human donor with active COVID-19. The donor label of this sample is uncertain.

V and J are TRBV27 and TRBJ1-3; TRBD1 is a possible D gene (5 bases). The CDR3 runs 14 residues. CDR1 and CDR2 from the germline V gene are MNHEY and SMNVEV (reference sequence). Trimming pared 3 bases from V and 1 base from J, leaving 7 bases between. Here the CDR3 reads CASSFSGSGNTIYF. CDR3 in DNA: TGTGCCAGCAGTTTTTCAGGGTCTGGAAACACCATATATTTT.

This sequence joins TRBV5-1 and TRBJ2-7, with 7 bases lining up with TRBD1. Germline loops: CDR1 SGHRS, CDR2 YFSETQ. The junction had 4 bases not matched to a gene; V was cut back by 4 bases and J by 6 bases. This CDR3 region has 12 residues. CDR3 amino acids: CASSTGQSEQYF. The CDR3 coding sequence is TGCGCCAGCAGCACGGGACAGAGCGAGCAGTACTTC.

V usage is TRBV12-3 or TRBV12-4 and J usage is TRBJ1-2; no firm D call. This CDR3 region has 13 residues. V dropped 3 bases and J dropped 8 bases, with 13 bases sitting between them. The CDR3 loop is CASSFTREYGYTF. The DNA for the CDR3 is TGTGCCAGCAGTTTCACACGGGAGTACGGCTACACCTTC.

V is TRBV12-3 or TRBV12-4 and J is TRBJ1-5; the D is unclear. The V end lost 5 bases, the J end lost 8 bases, and 10 bases lay between the germline ends. The CDR3 loop spans 12 amino acids. In nucleotides, the CDR3 is TGTGCCAGCAGTCCACCCGGGGAGCCCCAGCATTTT. Translated, it gives CASSPPGEPQHF.

The chain couples TRBV5-4 to TRBJ2-1; 8 nucleotides line up with TRBD2. This CDR3 has 17 amino acids. Trimming at V came to 0 bases and at J to 6 bases, leaving 11 bases not matched to a gene. Germline lookup yields CDR1 SGHNT and CDR2 YYREEE (reference sequence). CDR3 bases: TGTGCCAGCAGCTTGGTTTGGGCTAGCGGGCGATTCAATGAGCAGTTCTTC. Amino acid sequence: CASSLVWASGRFNEQFF.

This chain connects TRBV15 to TRBJ2-1; D may match TRBD1 or TRBD2 (9 bases each). V dropped 1 base and J dropped 7 bases, with 32 bases sitting between them. This CDR3 has 21 residues. Per the germline V gene, CDR1 is LNHNV and CDR2 is YYDKDF (reference sequence). The DNA for the CDR3 is TGTGCCACCAGCAGAGTCCTCGGGACAGGGCTAGCGGGGTCCCCGGGGAATGAGCAGTTCTTC. Translating it yields CATSRVLGTGLAGSPGNEQFF.

The chain couples TRBV29-1 to TRBJ1-2; the D is unclear. This CDR3 is 12 amino acids long. Germline-derived CDR1 and CDR2 are SQVTM and ANQGSEA. Trimming cost V 3 bases and J 8 bases, with 13 bases left between them. The CDR3 DNA follows: TGCAGCGTTGACGTGAGGGAATTCGGCTACACCTTC. This codes for CSVDVREFGYTF.

The genes are TRBV30 and TRBJ1-2; D unresolved. Germline V lookup: CDR1 GTSNPN, CDR2 SVGIG (reference sequence). The CDR3 totals 12 residues. Trimming pared 7 bases from V and 6 bases from J, leaving 15 bases between. CDR3 residues: CASREAMDGYTF. The CDR3 nucleotides are TGTGCCTCAAGGGAGGCTATGGATGGCTACACCTTC.

This clone was seen only once. The chain is built from TRBV6-5 and TRBJ2-7; a possible D gene is TRBD1 (5 bases). The CDR3 sequence is 14 residues long. The ends were cut back, 3 bases at V and 5 bases at J, with 14 bases in the middle. Germline V gives CDR1 MNHEY, CDR2 SVGAGI. In DNA, the CDR3 is TGTGCCAGCAGTTATGCACAGGCGGTGAACGAGCAGTACTTC. Translated: CASSYAQAVNEQYF.

The J gene is TRBJ2-7, the V gene TRBV9; TRBD2 aligns across 10 bases. CDR1 is SGDLS and CDR2 is YYNGEE in the germline V gene. The CDR3 spans 13 residues. V shed 4 bases, J shed 4 bases, and the junction held 2 bases outside the gene matches. CDR3 sequence reads: CASSPSGSYEQYF. In DNA, the CDR3 is TGTGCCAGCAGCCCTAGCGGGAGTTACGAGCAGTACTTC.